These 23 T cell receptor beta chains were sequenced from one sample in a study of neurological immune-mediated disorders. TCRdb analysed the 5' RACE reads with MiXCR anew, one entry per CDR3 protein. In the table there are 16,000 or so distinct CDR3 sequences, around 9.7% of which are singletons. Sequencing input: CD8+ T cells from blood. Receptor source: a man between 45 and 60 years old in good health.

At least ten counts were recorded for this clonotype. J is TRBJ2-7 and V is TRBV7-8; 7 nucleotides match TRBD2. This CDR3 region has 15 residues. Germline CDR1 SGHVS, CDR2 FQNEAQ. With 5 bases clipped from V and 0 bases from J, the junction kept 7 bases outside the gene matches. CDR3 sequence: CASSGRRESSYEQYF. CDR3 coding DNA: TGTGCCAGCAGCGGAAGGCGGGAGAGCTCCTACGAGCAGTACTTC.

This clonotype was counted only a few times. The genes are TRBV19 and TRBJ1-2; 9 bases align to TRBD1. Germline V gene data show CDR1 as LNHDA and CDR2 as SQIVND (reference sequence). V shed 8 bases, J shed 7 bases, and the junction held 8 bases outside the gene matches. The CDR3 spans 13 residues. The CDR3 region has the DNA TGTGCCAGTTTCGGGACAGGGCGAAGTGGCTACACCTTC. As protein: CASFGTGRSGYTF.

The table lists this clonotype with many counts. As DNA, the CDR3 is TGTGCCAGCAGCCCTGACCCCGGGACAGACATGAACACTGAAGCTTTCTTT. Its translation is CASSPDPGTDMNTEAFF. The chain employs TRBV7-9 and TRBJ1-1; 7 nucleotides align to TRBD1. This CDR3 contains 17 residues. Germline trimming cut 5 bases from V and 0 bases from J; bases unmatched to any gene: 12. Germline assignment: CDR1 SEHNR and CDR2 FQNEAQ (reference sequence).

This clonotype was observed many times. Written as DNA, the CDR3 is TGTGCCAGCAGTTTAGCGCCCCCCCAGGGGGCGGGATACGAGCAGTACTTC. Translated, it gives CASSLAPPQGAGYEQYF. V gene TRBV27 combines with J gene TRBJ2-7, with 8 bases identical to TRBD1. The J segment lost 4 bases and the V segment lost 2 bases, leaving 13 bases of the junction unmatched. Germline V gene lookup returns CDR1 MNHEY and CDR2 SMNVEV (reference sequence). This CDR3 comprises 17 residues.

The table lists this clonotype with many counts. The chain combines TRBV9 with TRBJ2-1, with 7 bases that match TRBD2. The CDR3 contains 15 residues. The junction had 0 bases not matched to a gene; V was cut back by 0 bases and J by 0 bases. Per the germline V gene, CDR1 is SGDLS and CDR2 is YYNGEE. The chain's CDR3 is CASSVGTSSYNEQFF. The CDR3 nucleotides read TGTGCCAGCAGCGTAGGGACTAGCTCCTACAATGAGCAGTTCTTC.

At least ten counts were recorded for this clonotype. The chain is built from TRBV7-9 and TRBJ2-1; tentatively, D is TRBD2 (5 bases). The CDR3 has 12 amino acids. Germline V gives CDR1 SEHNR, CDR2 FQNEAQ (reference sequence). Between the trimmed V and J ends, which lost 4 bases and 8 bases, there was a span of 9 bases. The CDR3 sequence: CASSSTGYEQFF. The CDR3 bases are TGTGCCAGCAGCTCCACGGGGTATGAGCAGTTCTTC.

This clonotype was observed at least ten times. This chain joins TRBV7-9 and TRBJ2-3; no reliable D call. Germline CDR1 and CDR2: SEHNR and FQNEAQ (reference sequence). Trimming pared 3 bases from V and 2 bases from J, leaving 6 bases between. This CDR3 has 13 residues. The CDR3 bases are TGTGCCAGCAGCTTTCAGAACACAGATACGCAGTATTTT. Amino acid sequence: CASSFQNTDTQYF.

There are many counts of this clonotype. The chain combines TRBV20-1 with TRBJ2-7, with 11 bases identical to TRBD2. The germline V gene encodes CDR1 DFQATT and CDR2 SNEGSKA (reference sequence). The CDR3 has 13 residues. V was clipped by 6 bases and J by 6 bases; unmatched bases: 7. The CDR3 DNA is TGCAGTGCCGCTACTAGCGGGAGAAGCGAGCAGTACTTC. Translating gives CSAATSGRSEQYF.

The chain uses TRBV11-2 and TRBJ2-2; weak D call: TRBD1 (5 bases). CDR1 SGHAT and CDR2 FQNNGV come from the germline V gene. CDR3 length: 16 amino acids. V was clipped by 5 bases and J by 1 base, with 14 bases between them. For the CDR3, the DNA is TGTGCCAGCAGCGACAGTCAAAGGGGGAACACCGGGGAGCTGTTTTTT. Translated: CASSDSQRGNTGELFF.

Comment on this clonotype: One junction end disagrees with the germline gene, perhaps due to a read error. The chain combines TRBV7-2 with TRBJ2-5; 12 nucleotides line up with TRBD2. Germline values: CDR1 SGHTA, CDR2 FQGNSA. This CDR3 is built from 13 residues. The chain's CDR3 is CASSLAPSGGADF. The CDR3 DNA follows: TGTGCCAGCAGCTTAGCGCCTAGCGGGGGGGCCGACTTC.

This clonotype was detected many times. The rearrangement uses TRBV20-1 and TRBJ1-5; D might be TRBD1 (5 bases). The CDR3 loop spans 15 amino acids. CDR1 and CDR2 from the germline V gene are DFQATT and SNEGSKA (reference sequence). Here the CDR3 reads CRYLRAAPLCQPQHF. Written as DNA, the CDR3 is TGCAGGTACCTCAGGGCAGCTCCATTGTGCCAGCCCCAGCATTTT.

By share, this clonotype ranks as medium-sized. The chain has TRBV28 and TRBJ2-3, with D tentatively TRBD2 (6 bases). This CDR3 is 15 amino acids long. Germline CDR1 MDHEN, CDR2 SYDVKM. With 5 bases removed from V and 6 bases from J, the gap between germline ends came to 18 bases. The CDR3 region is CASSPTAGFDDTQYF. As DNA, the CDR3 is TGTGCCAGCAGTCCAACTGCGGGGTTCGACGATACGCAGTATTTT.

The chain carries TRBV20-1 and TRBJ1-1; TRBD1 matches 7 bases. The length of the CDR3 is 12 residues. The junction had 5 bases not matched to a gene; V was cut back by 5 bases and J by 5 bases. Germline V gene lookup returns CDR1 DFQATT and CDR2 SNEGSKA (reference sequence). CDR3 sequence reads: CSARTGGTEAFF. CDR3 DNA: TGCAGTGCTCGGACAGGTGGAACTGAAGCTTTCTTT.

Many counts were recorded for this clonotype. The CDR3 protein is CASSLVGQGARDTQYF. The CDR3 DNA sequence: TGTGCCAGCAGTTTAGTCGGTCAGGGGGCGAGGGATACGCAGTATTTT. The rearrangement links TRBV27 to TRBJ2-3; 8 bases agree with TRBD1. The junction had 10 bases not matched to a gene; V was cut back by 2 bases and J by 6 bases. CDR1 and CDR2 from the germline V gene are MNHEY and SMNVEV (reference sequence). The CDR3 has 16 amino acids.

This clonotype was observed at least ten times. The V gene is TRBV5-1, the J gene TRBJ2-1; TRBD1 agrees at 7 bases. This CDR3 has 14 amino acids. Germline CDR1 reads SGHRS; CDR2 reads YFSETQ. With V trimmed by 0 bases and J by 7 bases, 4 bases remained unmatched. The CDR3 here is CASSLAGGLNEQFF. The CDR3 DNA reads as TGCGCCAGCAGCTTGGCAGGGGGTTTGAATGAGCAGTTCTTC.

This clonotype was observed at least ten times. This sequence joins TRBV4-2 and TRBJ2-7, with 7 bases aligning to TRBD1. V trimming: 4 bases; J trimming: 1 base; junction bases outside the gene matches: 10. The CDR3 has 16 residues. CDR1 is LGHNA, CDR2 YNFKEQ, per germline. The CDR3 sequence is CASSRPVGDRSYEQYF. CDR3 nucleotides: TGTGCCAGCAGCCGACCAGTGGGGGACAGATCCTACGAGCAGTACTTC.

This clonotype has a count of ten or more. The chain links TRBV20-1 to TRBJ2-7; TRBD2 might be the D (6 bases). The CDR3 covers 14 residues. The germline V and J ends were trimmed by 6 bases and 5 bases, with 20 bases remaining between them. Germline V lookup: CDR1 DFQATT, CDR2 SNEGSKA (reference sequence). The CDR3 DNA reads TGCAGTGCATCGGCGGGACCAGCCCTCCACGAGCAGTACTTC. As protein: CSASAGPALHEQYF.

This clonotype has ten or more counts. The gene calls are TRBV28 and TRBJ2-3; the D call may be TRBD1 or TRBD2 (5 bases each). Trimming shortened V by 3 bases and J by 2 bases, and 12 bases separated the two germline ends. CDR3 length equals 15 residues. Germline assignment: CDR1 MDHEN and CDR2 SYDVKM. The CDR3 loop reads CASSFGDRYTDTQYF. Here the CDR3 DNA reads TGTGCCAGCAGTTTTGGGGACCGCTACACAGATACGCAGTATTTT.

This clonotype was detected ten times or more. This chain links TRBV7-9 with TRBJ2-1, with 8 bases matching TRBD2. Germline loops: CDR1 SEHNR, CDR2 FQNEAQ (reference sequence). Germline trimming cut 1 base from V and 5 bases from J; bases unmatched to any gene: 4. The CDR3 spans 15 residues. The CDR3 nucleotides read TGTGCCAGCAGCTTAGGACTAGCGTTCCACAATGAGCAGTTCTTC. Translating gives CASSLGLAFHNEQFF.

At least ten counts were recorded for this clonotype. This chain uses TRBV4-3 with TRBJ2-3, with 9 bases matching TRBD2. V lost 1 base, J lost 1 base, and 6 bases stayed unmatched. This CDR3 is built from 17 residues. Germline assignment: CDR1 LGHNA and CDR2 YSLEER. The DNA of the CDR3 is TGCGCCAGCAGCCAAGTCGCGGGGGGGGGCGGCACAGATACGCAGTATTTT. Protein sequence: CASSQVAGGGGTDTQYF.

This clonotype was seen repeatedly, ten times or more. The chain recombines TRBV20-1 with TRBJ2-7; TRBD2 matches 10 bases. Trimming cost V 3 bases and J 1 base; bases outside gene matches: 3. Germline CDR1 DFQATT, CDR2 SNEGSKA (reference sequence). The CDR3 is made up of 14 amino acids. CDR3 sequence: CSASLLAGSYEQYF. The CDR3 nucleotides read TGCAGTGCTAGCCTACTAGCGGGATCCTACGAGCAGTACTTC.

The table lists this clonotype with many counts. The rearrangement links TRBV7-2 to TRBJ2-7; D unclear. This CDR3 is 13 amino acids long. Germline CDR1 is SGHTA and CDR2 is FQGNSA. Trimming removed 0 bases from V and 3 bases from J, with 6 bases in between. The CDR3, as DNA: TGTGCCAGCAGCTTAGCGGTGAACTACGAGCAGTACTTC. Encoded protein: CASSLAVNYEQYF.

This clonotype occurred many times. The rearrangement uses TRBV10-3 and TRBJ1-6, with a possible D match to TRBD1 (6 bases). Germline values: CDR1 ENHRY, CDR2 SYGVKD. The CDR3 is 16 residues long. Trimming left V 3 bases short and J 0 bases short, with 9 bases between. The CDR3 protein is CAISEEGGSYNSPLHF. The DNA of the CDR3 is TGTGCCATCAGTGAAGAAGGGGGCTCCTATAATTCACCCCTCCACTTT.